The T cell receptor beta chain described here comes from a study of blood T cell repertoires in COVID-19. About the study: The origin of the acute and convalescent COVID-19 samples was the United States, Italy and Spain. PBMCs, B-cell-depleted T cells, or T cells provided the cDNA or gDNA that made up the material.

Original data processing: Using reference gene primer amplification, nucleated cell counts were estimated. Profiled with immunoSEQ multiplex PCR; TCRdb holds only in-frame clones, not every one. V and J calls and clone size are given by that table; D and trimming were obtained from the DNA. This sample carries more than 35,000 clones, 65% to 90% of them seen once, and the ten largest clones take 9.9%. Only one count was recorded for this clone. The material sequenced was peripheral blood. This receptor was identified in a human donor in a cohort sampled during active COVID-19.

CDR3 amino acids: CASSPRTVGRGTEAFF. The DNA of the CDR3 is TGTGCCAGCAGCCCTCGGACAGTTGGAAGAGGTACTGAAGCTTTCTTT. The chain uses TRBV7-9 and TRBJ1-1; tentative D call: TRBD1 (6 bases). This CDR3 is built from 16 residues. The ends were cut back, 5 bases at V and 5 bases at J, with 21 bases in the middle. From germline, CDR1 is SEHNR and CDR2 FQNEAQ (reference sequence).